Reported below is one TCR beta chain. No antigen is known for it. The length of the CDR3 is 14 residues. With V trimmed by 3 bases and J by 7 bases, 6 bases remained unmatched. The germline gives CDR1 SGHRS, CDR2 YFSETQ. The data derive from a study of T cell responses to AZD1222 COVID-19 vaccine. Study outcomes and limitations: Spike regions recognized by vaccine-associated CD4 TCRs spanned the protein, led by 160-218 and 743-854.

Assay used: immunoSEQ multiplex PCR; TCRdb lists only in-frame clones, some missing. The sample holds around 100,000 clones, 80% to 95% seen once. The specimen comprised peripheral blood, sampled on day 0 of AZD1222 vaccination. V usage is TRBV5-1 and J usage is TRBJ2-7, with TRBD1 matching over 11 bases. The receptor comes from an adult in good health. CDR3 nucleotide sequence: TGCGCCAGCAGCTCGGGACAGGGGGGATGGGAGCAGTACTTC. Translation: CASSSGQGGWEQYF.